This TCR beta chain was sequenced during a study of glioma-infiltrating T cells after dendritic cell vaccination. The time point denotes: after dendritic cell vaccination, including at tumor progression/relapse. Input was roughly 2.2 ug genomic DNA, or all available if less. The data were produced by immunoSEQ multiplex PCR, yet TCRdb's version contains in-frame clones alone and is incomplete. The table lists 90,000 to 95,000 clones, 70% to 90% of them singletons. Trimming took 3 bases from V and 5 from J; bases not matched to a gene: 5. From germline, CDR1 is MRHNA and CDR2 SNTAGT. CDR3 length equals 16 residues.

The material was blood, obtained after dendritic cell vaccination. The source is a human donor with glioblastoma. The genes are TRBV6-4 and TRBJ2-1; 12 bases match TRBD2. The CDR3 DNA is TGTGCCAGCAGTGAGTCTAGCGGGGGGGAAAACAATGAGCAGTTCTTC. Amino acids: CASSESSGGENNEQFF.